Each of the 29 T cell receptor beta chains below was sequenced from the same sample in a study of T cells after yellow fever vaccination. TCRdb re-called the 5' RACE reads through MiXCR, storing one row per CDR3 protein. The sample carries 240,000 or so distinct CDR3 sequences, 6.9% recorded once. The specimen comprised CD4+ T cells sorted from PBMCs, sampled 15 days after the yellow fever booster vaccination. Receptors originate from a man under 40 who received the YFV17D yellow fever vaccine.

This clonotype occurred many times. J is TRBJ2-7 and V is TRBV3-1; 10 bases map to TRBD1. The V gene end was trimmed by 5 bases and the J gene end by 1 base; junction bases not matched to a gene: 8. Germline CDR1 and CDR2: LGHDT and YNNKEL (reference sequence). The CDR3 contains 16 residues. CDR3 in DNA: TGTGCCAGCAGCGGAGGCTGGACAGGGGGTTCCTACGAGCAGTACTTC. It codes for CASSGGWTGGSYEQYF.

The CDR3 coding sequence is TGTGCCAGCAGCTGGCAAATGACAGGCTATTTAAGTGAGCAGTTCTTC. This encodes CASSWQMTGYLSEQFF. The rearrangement links TRBV5-6 to TRBJ2-1; TRBD1 is a possible D gene (6 bases). Trimming removed 3 bases from V and 9 bases from J, with 22 bases in between. CDR1 is SGHDT, CDR2 YYEEEE, per germline. The CDR3 runs 16 residues.

J is TRBJ2-2 and V is TRBV12-3 or TRBV12-4; 9 bases are a match to TRBD2. The CDR3 spans 16 residues. V lost 3 bases and J lost 6; bases outside the gene matches: 8. The CDR3 spells CASSFPSGTFPGELFF. The CDR3, as DNA: TGTGCCAGCAGTTTTCCTAGCGGGACGTTTCCCGGGGAGCTGTTTTTT.

This chain joins TRBV29-1 and TRBJ2-5; D not resolved. Trimming removed 7 bases at V and 5 bases at J, with 17 bases between. This CDR3 comprises 13 residues. Per germline, CDR1 SQVTM and CDR2 ANQGSEA. DNA of the CDR3: TGCAGCGGTCATCCTTTAACCAGGGAGACCCAGTACTTC. This codes for CSGHPLTRETQYF.

V gene TRBV20-1 combines with J gene TRBJ2-3; 9 bases match TRBD1. V was pared by 6 bases and J by 4 bases, with 8 bases of the junction left unmatched. CDR1 DFQATT and CDR2 SNEGSKA come from the germline V gene (reference sequence). The CDR3 is 14 residues long. The CDR3 DNA reads as TGCAGTGCAACCGGGACAGGGATGCCAGATACGCAGTATTTT. It encodes CSATGTGMPDTQYF.

This clonotype was picked up many times. The chain links TRBV11-3 to TRBJ2-1; tentatively, D is TRBD1 or TRBD2 (5 bases each). CDR3 length: 14 amino acids. The V gene's germline CDR1 is SGHNT and CDR2 YENEEA. The V and J ends lost 5 bases and 6 bases respectively, with 14 bases between them. The CDR3 is CASSAGTSGNEQFF. The CDR3 coding sequence is TGTGCCAGCAGCGCAGGGACGAGCGGCAATGAGCAGTTCTTC.

This clonotype was seen many times. In nucleotides, the CDR3 is TGTGCCACCAGCAAGGGGGAGATGACAGATACGCAGTATTTT. It specifies CATSKGEMTDTQYF. The genes are TRBV15 and TRBJ2-3; TRBD1 might be the D (6 bases). This CDR3 has 14 amino acids. Germline V gives CDR1 LNHNV, CDR2 YYDKDF (reference sequence). Deletions cut 4 bases from V and 3 bases from J, with 11 bases between.

The chain has TRBV12-3 or TRBV12-4 and TRBJ2-7; a weak D match, TRBD1 (6 bases). V lost 8 bases to trimming and J lost 3 bases, with 14 bases between them. The CDR3 has 13 amino acids. CDR3 sequence: CASGPTGNYEQYF. As DNA, the CDR3 is TGTGCCAGCGGACCAACAGGGAACTACGAGCAGTACTTC.

This clonotype was observed many times. This chain joins TRBV19 and TRBJ2-1; 7 bases line up with TRBD2. CDR1 and CDR2 from the germline V gene are LNHDA and SQIVND (reference sequence). With V trimmed by 6 bases and J by 7 bases, 9 bases remained unmatched. The CDR3 is 14 amino acids. The CDR3: CASSTWEGRNEQFF. CDR3 DNA: TGTGCCAGTAGCACGTGGGAGGGTAGGAATGAGCAGTTCTTC.

The CDR3 bases are TGCGCCAGCACGGGACAGGGGGGAAGCTCCTACAATGAGCAGTTCTTC. Translating gives CASTGQGGSSYNEQFF. The chain is built from TRBV5-1 and TRBJ2-1; 11 nucleotides match TRBD1. Germline trimming cut 6 bases from V and 0 bases from J; bases unmatched to any gene: 5. CDR3 length: 16 residues. Germline V gives CDR1 SGHRS, CDR2 YFSETQ.

The chain is built from TRBV9 and TRBJ2-3, with a weak D call TRBD2 (5 bases). Trimming stripped 2 bases from V and 2 bases from J, with 12 bases between. Per the germline V gene, CDR1 is SGDLS and CDR2 is YYNGEE. This CDR3 comprises 15 residues. CDR3 protein: CASSVGVSPTDTQYF. The CDR3 DNA reads as TGTGCCAGCAGCGTCGGGGTTTCCCCCACAGATACGCAGTATTTT. Using reference TRBV9 and TRBJ2-3 for the parts outside the CDR3, the full variable domain is DSGVTQTPKHLITATGQRVTLRCSPRSGDLSVYWYQQSLDQGLQFLIQYYNGEERAKGNILERFSAQQFPDLHSELNLSSLELGDSALYFCASSVGVSPTDTQYFGPGTRLTVL.

This clonotype was counted many times. V is TRBV5-4 and J is TRBJ2-7, with TRBD1 matching 12 bases. Germline V gives CDR1 SGHNT, CDR2 YYREEE (reference sequence). The CDR3 runs 19 residues. Trimming removed 1 base from V and 4 bases from J; junction bases left unmatched: 15. The CDR3: CASSLWGATGTGGEYEQYF. The CDR3 region has the DNA TGTGCCAGCAGCTTGTGGGGAGCAACCGGGACAGGGGGCGAGTACGAGCAGTACTTC.

The rearrangement uses TRBV4-3 and TRBJ1-6; a weak D match, TRBD1 (6 bases). With 6 bases removed from V and 9 bases from J, the gap between germline ends came to 18 bases. This CDR3 spans 15 amino acids. The V gene's germline CDR1 is LGHNA and CDR2 YSLEER. CDR3 sequence (DNA): TGCGCCAGCAGTACAGGGTCGTTATTAAGTTCACCCCTCCACTTT. Its translation: CASSTGSLLSSPLHF.

On this clonotype itself: Given a much more abundant clone one base away, this may be a read error. The chain uses TRBV25-1 and TRBJ2-7, with D possibly TRBD2 on 6 matching bases. Germline V gene lookup returns CDR1 MGHDK and CDR2 SYGVNS. The CDR3 sequence is 13 residues long. The CDR3 protein is CAISRLALNEQYF. The CDR3, as DNA: TGTGCCATCAGTCGGCTAGCGCTCAACGAGCAGTACTTC.

This clonotype was seen at least ten times. V is TRBV20-1 and J is TRBJ2-5; D is unclear. Trimming shortened V by 5 bases and J by 3 bases, and 13 bases separated the two germline ends. The CDR3 extends over 13 amino acids. Per germline, CDR1 DFQATT and CDR2 SNEGSKA (reference sequence). The CDR3 protein is CSASRVSKETQYF. CDR3 bases: TGCAGTGCTTCACGGGTGTCGAAAGAGACCCAGTACTTC.

Many counts were recorded for this clonotype. This rearrangement joins TRBV3-1 to TRBJ1-1; D ambiguous. The germline gives CDR1 LGHDT, CDR2 YNNKEL (reference sequence). The V gene lost 0 bases and the J gene lost 11 bases, with 7 bases spanning the gap. The CDR3 sequence is 11 residues long. The CDR3 DNA is TGTGCCAGCAGCCAAGATCGGGCGGCTTTCTTT. Amino acids: CASSQDRAAFF.

This clonotype was seen more than once but under ten times. This chain joins TRBV5-1 and TRBJ1-5; no reliable D call. The CDR3 totals 13 residues. The germline gives CDR1 SGHRS, CDR2 YFSETQ. Trimming removed 0 bases from V and 3 bases from J, with 4 bases in between. CDR3 coding DNA: TGCGCCAGCAGCTTGGGGAACAATCAGCCCCAGCATTTT. This codes for CASSLGNNQPQHF.

This clonotype was detected only a few times. The chain carries TRBV5-5 and TRBJ2-5; 10 bases line up with TRBD2. Germline lookup yields CDR1 SGHKS and CDR2 YYEKEE (reference sequence). The trim removed 4 bases at V and 3 bases at J, leaving 9 bases unmatched. The CDR3 is 16 residues long. CDR3 sequence (DNA): TGTGCCAGCAGCACCAAAGCGGGAGGGGTGGAAGAGACCCAGTACTTC. As protein: CASSTKAGGVEETQYF.

V is TRBV7-2 and J is TRBJ2-2; no definite D call. The CDR3 is made up of 15 amino acids. With 4 bases removed from V and 2 bases from J, the gap between germline ends came to 11 bases. Germline assignment: CDR1 SGHTA and CDR2 FQGNSA. For the CDR3, the DNA is TGTGCCAGCAGCTCGCCAACTAAAAACACCGGGGAGCTGTTTTTT. As protein: CASSSPTKNTGELFF.

The V gene is TRBV18, the J gene TRBJ1-1; 7 nucleotides agree with TRBD1. Germline-derived CDR1 and CDR2 are KGHSH and LQKENI. V was pared by 5 bases and J by 1 base, with 4 bases of the junction left unmatched. The length of the CDR3 is 14 residues. The CDR3 protein is CASSRQGQNTEAFF. DNA for the CDR3: TGTGCCAGCTCAAGACAGGGACAGAACACTGAAGCTTTCTTT. Full variable domain (remainder filled in from reference TRBV18 and TRBJ1-1): NAGVMQNPRHLVRRRGQEARLRCSPMKGHSHVYWYRQLPEEGLKFMVYLQKENIIDESGMPKERFSAEFPKEGPSILRIQQVVRGDSAAYFCASSRQGQNTEAFFGQGTRLTVV.

The chain uses TRBV2 and TRBJ2-3, with D hard to call. This CDR3 has 11 amino acids. V was clipped by 10 bases and J by 6 bases, with 11 bases between them. Germline V gene sequence: CDR1 SNHLY, CDR2 FYNNEI. CDR3 loop: CATSEADTQYF. The CDR3 DNA follows: TGTGCCACCTCAGAGGCTGATACGCAGTATTTT.

In its sample, this clonotype was seen many times. CDR3 DNA: TGTGCCAGTAGTATCCTCTACAGGGGAATAGATGAGCAGTTCTTC. Its translation: CASSILYRGIDEQFF. The V call is TRBV19, the J call TRBJ2-1, with TRBD1 matching 7 bases. V lost 3 bases and J lost 8; bases outside the gene matches: 10. The germline gives CDR1 LNHDA, CDR2 SQIVND (reference sequence). This CDR3 comprises 15 residues.

V and J are TRBV15 and TRBJ2-3; a possible D gene is TRBD2 (5 bases). V was pared by 4 bases and J by 0 bases, with 8 bases between. The germline V gene encodes CDR1 LNHNV and CDR2 YYDKDF (reference sequence). The CDR3 is made up of 14 amino acids. Here the CDR3 reads CATSTADSTDTQYF. In DNA, the CDR3 is TGTGCCACCAGCACAGCGGATAGCACAGATACGCAGTATTTT.

The J gene is TRBJ2-6, the V gene TRBV7-2, with 9 bases identical to TRBD2. This CDR3 spans 17 amino acids. Germline assignment: CDR1 SGHTA and CDR2 FQGNSA. The ends lost 10 bases at V and 3 bases at J; junction bases unmatched: 13. Here the CDR3 reads CATPGASGMGGANVLTF. The CDR3 coding sequence is TGTGCCACCCCTGGGGCTAGCGGGATGGGTGGGGCCAACGTCCTGACTTTC. Full variable domain (missing parts from reference TRBV7-2 and TRBJ2-6): GAGVSQSPSNKVTEKGKDVELRCDPISGHTALYWYRQSLGQGLEFLIYFQGNSAPDKSGLPSDRFSAERTGGSVSTLTIQRTQQEDSAVYLCATPGASGMGGANVLTFGAGSRLTVL.

This clonotype showed up many times. V and J are TRBV9 and TRBJ1-2, with 8 bases aligning to TRBD1. Germline-derived CDR1 and CDR2 are SGDLS and YYNGEE. Losses at the gene ends were 4 bases for V and 7 bases for J; bases not matched to a gene: 9. The CDR3 has 14 residues. In DNA, the CDR3 is TGTGCCAGCAGCAAATCCGGGACAGGCGGTGGCTACACCTTC. Its translation is CASSKSGTGGGYTF. Variable domain in full (rest from reference TRBV9 and TRBJ1-2): DSGVTQTPKHLITATGQRVTLRCSPRSGDLSVYWYQQSLDQGLQFLIQYYNGEERAKGNILERFSAQQFPDLHSELNLSSLELGDSALYFCASSKSGTGGGYTFGSGTRLTVV.

This clonotype was seen ten or more times. This chain links TRBV5-5 with TRBJ2-5; D is unresolved. The CDR3 has 13 residues. V was trimmed by 1 base and J by 2 bases, leaving 6 bases between them. Germline V lookup: CDR1 SGHKS, CDR2 YYEKEE (reference sequence). The CDR3 protein is CASSLRTQETQYF. In DNA form, the CDR3 reads TGTGCCAGCAGCTTGCGTACTCAAGAGACCCAGTACTTC.

This clonotype was found once. A much bigger clone sits one base away, suggesting this may be a read error. CDR3 amino acids: CAISESNGEQFF. As DNA, the CDR3 is TGTGCCATCAGTGAGTCCAACGGTGAGCAGTTCTTC. The chain is built from TRBV10-3 and TRBJ2-1, with D unclear. Trimming stripped 0 bases from V and 9 bases from J, with 6 bases between. The germline CDR1 and CDR2 sequences are ENHRY and SYGVKD. The CDR3 length is 12 residues.

The chain couples TRBV5-4 to TRBJ2-1, with TRBD2 matching over 8 bases. The CDR3 contains 13 residues. CDR1 is SGHNT, CDR2 YYREEE, per germline (reference sequence). V lost 3 bases to trimming and J lost 7 bases; unmatched junction nucleotides: 3. The CDR3 here is CASSSKRENEQFF. The CDR3 nucleotides are TGTGCCAGCAGCTCTAAGCGGGAGAATGAGCAGTTCTTC.

This clonotype was detected ten times or more. The chain uses TRBV20-1 and TRBJ1-1, with D unresolved. Germline V lookup: CDR1 DFQATT, CDR2 SNEGSKA (reference sequence). The V end was cut by 8 bases, the J end by 2 bases, with 21 bases between. The CDR3 extends over 15 amino acids. Here the CDR3 DNA reads TGCAGTACCCGACGAACTACCTTACTAAACACTGAAGCTTTCTTT. Amino acid sequence: CSTRRTTLLNTEAFF.